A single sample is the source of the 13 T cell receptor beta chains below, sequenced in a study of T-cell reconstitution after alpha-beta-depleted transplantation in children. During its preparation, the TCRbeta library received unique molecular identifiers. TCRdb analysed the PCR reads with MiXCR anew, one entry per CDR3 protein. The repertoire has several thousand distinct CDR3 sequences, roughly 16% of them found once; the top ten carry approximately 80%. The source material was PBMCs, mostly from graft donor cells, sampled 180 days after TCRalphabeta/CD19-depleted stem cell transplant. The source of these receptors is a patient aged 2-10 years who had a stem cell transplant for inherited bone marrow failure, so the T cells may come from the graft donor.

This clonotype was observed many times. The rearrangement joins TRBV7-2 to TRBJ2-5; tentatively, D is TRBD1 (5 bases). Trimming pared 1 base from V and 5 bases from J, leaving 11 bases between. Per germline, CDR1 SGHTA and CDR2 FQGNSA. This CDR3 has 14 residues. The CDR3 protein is CASSLDWTTETQYF. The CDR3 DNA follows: TGTGCCAGCAGCTTAGACTGGACAACGGAGACCCAGTACTTC.

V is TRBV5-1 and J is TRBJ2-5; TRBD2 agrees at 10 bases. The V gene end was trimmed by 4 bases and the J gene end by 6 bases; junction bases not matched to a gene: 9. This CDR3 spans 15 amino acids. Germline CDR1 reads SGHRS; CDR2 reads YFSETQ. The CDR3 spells CASSIETSGRKTQYF. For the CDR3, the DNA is TGCGCCAGCAGCATCGAGACTAGCGGGCGGAAGACCCAGTACTTC.

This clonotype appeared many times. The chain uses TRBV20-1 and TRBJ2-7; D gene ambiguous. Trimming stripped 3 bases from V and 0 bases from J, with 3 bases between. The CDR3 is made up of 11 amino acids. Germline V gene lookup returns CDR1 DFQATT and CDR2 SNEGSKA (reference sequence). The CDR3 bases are TGCAGTGCTAGTGTCTCCTACGAGCAGTACTTC. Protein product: CSASVSYEQYF.

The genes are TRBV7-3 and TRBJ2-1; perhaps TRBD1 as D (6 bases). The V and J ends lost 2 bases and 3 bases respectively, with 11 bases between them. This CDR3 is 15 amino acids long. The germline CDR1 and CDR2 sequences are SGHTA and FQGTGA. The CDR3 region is CASSLGGGFYNEQFF. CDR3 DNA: TGTGCCAGCAGCTTAGGGGGCGGCTTCTACAATGAGCAGTTCTTC.

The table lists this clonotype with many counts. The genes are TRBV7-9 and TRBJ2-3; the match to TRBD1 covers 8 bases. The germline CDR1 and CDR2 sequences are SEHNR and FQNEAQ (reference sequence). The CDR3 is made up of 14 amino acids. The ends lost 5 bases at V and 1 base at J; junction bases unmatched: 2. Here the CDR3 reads CASSQGAGTDTQYF. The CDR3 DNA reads TGTGCCAGCAGCCAGGGGGCAGGCACAGATACGCAGTATTTT.

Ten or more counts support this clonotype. CDR3 sequence (DNA): TGTGCCAGCAGCTTAGCGCTTGGGGGCCTCACAGATACGCAGTATTTT. It translates to CASSLALGGLTDTQYF. The chain is built from TRBV7-2 and TRBJ2-3; D may be TRBD1 (6 bases). Trimming shortened V by 0 bases and J by 2 bases, and 12 bases separated the two germline ends. Germline CDR1 reads SGHTA; CDR2 reads FQGNSA. The CDR3 totals 16 residues.

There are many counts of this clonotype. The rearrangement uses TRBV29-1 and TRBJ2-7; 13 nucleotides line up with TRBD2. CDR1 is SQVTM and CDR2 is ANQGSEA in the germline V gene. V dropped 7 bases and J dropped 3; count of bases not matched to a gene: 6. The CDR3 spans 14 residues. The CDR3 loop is CSAVLAGGHYEQYF. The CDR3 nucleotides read TGCAGCGCTGTACTAGCGGGAGGGCACTACGAGCAGTACTTC.

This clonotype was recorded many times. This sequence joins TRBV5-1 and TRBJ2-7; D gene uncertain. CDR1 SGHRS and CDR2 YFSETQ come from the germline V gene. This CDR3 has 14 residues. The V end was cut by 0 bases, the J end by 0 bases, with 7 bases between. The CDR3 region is CASSLGLSSYEQYF. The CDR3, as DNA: TGCGCCAGCAGCTTGGGACTTAGCTCCTACGAGCAGTACTTC.

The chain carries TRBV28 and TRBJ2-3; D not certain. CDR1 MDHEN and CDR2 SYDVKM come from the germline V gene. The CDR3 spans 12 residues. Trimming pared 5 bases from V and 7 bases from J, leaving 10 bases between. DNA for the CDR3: TGTGCCAGCAGTCGCTCCGGTTATACGCAGTATTTT. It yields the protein CASSRSGYTQYF.

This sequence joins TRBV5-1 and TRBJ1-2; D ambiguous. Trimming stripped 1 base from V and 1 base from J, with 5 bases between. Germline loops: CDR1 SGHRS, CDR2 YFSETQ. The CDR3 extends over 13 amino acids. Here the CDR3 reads CASSLWDNYGYTF. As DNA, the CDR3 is TGCGCCAGCAGCTTGTGGGATAACTATGGCTACACCTTC.

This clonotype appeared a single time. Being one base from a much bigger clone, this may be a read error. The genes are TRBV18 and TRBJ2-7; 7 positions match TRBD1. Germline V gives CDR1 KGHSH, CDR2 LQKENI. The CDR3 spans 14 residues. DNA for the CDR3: TGTGTCAGCTCCGACAGGGTCAGCTCCTACGAGCAGTACTTC. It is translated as CVSSDRVSSYEQYF.

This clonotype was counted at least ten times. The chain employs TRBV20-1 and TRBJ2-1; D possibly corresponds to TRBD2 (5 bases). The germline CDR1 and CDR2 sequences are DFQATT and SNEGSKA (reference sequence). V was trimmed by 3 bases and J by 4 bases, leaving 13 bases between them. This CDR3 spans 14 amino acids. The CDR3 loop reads CSASARRQYNEQFF. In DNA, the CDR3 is TGCAGTGCTAGTGCGAGGAGGCAGTACAATGAGCAGTTCTTC.

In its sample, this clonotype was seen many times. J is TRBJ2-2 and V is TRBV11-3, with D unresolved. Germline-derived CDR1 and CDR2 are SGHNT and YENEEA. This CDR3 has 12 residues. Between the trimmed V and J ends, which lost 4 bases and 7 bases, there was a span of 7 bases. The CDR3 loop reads CASSSWDGELFF. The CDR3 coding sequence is TGTGCCAGCAGCTCCTGGGACGGGGAGCTGTTTTTT.